Sequencing of this T cell receptor beta chain was carried out in a study of cytotoxic CD8 clonotypes in ibrutinib-treated CLL. Per the germline V gene, CDR1 is KGHSH and CDR2 is LQKENI. CDR3 length equals 13 residues. The V gene lost 0 bases and the J gene lost 0 bases, with 1 base spanning the gap. Concerning this clone itself: Antigen unknown. The same CDR3 is also encoded by other DNA sequences in this sample.

Study results and limitations: Having risen at ibrutinib response, clonality had fallen back toward baseline by progression.

This table comes from immunoSEQ multiplex PCR, and its TCRdb copy is limited to in-frame clones, with some not included. The profile covers about 160,000 clones, with approximately 80% appearing a single time and over 2% taken by the ten largest. Specimen: PBMCs, collected after 12 months of ibrutinib treatment. The rearrangement joins TRBV18 to TRBJ2-3, with D unclear. This TCR came from a human donor with chronic lymphocytic leukemia. For the CDR3, the DNA is TGTGCCAGCTCACCACCGAGCACAGATACGCAGTATTTT. Its translation is CASSPPSTDTQYF.